This TCR beta chain was found in a study of graft-versus-host responses after intestinal transplantation. Only in-frame clones appear in the TCRdb table, and some are missing; sequencing was by immunoSEQ multiplex PCR. Of some 110,000 clones listed, roughly 92% are singletons. The V gene's germline CDR1 is MDHEN and CDR2 SYDVKM. The CDR3 totals 16 residues. Unmatched junction bases numbered 15, after V lost 10 bases and J lost 3 bases. A note on this clone: The antigen remains undetermined.

The starting material was unstimulated CD4+ T cells sorted from spleen or lymph node cells, obtained before transplant. This clonotype originated in a human donor who was the organ donor for an intestinal transplant. The gene calls are TRBV28 and TRBJ2-3; TRBD2 matches 8 bases. Here the CDR3 reads CATRLRREGRTDTQYF. The CDR3 coding sequence is TGTGCCACCCGTCTACGTCGGGAGGGCCGGACAGATACGCAGTATTTT. Looking up the rest from reference TRBV28 and TRBJ2-3 gives the full variable domain: DVKVTQSSRYLVKRTGEKVFLECVQDMDHENMFWYRQDPGLGLRLIYFSYDVKMKEKGDIPEGYSVSREKKERFSLILESASTNQTSMYLCATRLRREGRTDTQYFGPGTRLTVL.